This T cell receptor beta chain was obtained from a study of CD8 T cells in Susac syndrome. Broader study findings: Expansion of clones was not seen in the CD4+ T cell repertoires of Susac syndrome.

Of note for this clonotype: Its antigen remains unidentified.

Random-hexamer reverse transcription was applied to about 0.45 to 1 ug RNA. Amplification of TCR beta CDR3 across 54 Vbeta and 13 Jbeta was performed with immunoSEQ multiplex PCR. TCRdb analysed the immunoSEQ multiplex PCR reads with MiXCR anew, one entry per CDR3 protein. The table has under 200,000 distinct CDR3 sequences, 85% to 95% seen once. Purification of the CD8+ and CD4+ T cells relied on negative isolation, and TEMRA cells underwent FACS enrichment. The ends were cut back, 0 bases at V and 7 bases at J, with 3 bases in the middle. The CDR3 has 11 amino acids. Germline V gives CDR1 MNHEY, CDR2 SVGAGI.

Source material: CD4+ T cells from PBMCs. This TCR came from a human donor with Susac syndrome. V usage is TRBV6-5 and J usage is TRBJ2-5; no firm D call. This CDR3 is CASSYSGTQYF. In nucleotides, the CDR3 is TGTGCCAGCAGTTACTCAGGGACCCAGTACTTC.